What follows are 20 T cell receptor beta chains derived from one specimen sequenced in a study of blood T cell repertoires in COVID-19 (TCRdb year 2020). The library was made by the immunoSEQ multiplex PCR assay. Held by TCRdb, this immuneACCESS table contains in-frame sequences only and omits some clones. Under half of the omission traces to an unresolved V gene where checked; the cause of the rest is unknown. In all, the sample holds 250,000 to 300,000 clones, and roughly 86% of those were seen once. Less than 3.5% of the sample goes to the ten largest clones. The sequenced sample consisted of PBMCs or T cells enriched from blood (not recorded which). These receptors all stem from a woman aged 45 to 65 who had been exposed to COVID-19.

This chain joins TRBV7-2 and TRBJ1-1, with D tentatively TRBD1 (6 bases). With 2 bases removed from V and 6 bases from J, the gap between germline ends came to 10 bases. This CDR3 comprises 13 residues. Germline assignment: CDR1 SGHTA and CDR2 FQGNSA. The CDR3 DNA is TGTGCCAGCAGCTTAAACAGGGTCTCTGAAGCTTTCTTT. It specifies CASSLNRVSEAFF.

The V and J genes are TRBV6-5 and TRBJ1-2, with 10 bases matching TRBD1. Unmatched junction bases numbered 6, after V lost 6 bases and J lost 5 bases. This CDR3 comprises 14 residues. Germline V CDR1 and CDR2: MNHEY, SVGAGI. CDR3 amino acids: CASSPTGGPYGYTF. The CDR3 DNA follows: TGTGCCAGCAGCCCGACAGGGGGCCCGTATGGCTACACCTTC.

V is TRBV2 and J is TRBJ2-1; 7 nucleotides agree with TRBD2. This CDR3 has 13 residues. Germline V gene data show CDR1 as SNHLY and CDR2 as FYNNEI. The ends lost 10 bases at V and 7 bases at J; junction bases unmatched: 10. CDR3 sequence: CATQRERTNEQFF. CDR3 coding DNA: TGTGCCACCCAGCGGGAACGTACAAATGAGCAGTTCTTC.

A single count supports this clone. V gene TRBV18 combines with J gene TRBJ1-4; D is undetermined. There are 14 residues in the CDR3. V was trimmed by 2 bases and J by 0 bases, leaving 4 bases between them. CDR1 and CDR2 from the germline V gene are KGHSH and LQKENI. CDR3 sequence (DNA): TGTGCCAGCTCACCATCGGCAACTAATGAAAAACTGTTTTTT. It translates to CASSPSATNEKLFF. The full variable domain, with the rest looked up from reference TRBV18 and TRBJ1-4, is NAGVMQNPRHLVRRRGQEARLRCSPMKGHSHVYWYRQLPEEGLKFMVYLQKENIIDESGMPKERFSAEFPKEGPSILRIQQVVRGDSAAYFCASSPSATNEKLFFGSGTQLSVL.

The CDR3 DNA sequence: TGCAGCGTCCAGGGAGGACTCTATGGAAACACCATATATTTT. Its translation: CSVQGGLYGNTIYF. The genes are TRBV29-1 and TRBJ1-3; D is possibly TRBD1 (5 bases). CDR3 length: 14 amino acids. Trimming shortened V by 6 bases and J by 3 bases, and 15 bases separated the two germline ends. Germline V gene lookup returns CDR1 SQVTM and CDR2 ANQGSEA.

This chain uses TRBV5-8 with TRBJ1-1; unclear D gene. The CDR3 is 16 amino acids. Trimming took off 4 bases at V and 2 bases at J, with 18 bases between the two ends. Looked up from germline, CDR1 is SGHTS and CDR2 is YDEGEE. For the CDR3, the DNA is TGTGCCAGCAGCCCTGATCAGGTCTTCGCCAACACTGAAGCTTTCTTT. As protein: CASSPDQVFANTEAFF. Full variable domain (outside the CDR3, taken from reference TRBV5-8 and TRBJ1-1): EAGVTQSPTHLIKTRGQQATLRCSPISGHTSVYWYQQALGLGLQFLLWYDEGEERNRGNFPPRFSGRQFPNYSSELNVNALELEDSALYLCASSPDQVFANTEAFFGQGTRLTVV.

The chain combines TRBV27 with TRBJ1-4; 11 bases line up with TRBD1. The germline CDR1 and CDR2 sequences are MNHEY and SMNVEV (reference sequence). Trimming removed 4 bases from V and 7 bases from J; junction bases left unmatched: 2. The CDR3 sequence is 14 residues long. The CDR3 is CASSYGTGGEKLFF. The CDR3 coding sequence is TGTGCCAGCAGTTATGGGACAGGGGGTGAAAAACTGTTTTTT.

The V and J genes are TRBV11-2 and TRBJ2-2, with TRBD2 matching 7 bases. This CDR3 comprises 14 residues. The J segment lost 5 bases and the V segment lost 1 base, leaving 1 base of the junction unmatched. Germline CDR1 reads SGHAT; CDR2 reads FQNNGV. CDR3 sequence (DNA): TGTGCCAGCAGCTTAGCGGGGGGAACCGGGGAGCTGTTTTTT. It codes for CASSLAGGTGELFF.

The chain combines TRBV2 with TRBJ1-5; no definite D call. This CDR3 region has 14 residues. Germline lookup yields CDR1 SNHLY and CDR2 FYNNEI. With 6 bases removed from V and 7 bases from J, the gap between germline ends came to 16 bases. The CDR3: CASRGGSPGQPQHF. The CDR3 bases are TGTGCCAGCAGGGGAGGCTCCCCCGGGCAGCCCCAGCATTTT. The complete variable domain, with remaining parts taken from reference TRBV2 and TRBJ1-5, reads EPEVTQTPSHQVTQMGQEVILRCVPISNHLYFYWYRQILGQKVEFLVSFYNNEISEKSEIFDDQFSVERPDGSNFTLKIRSTKLEDSAMYFCASRGGSPGQPQHFGDGTRLSIL.

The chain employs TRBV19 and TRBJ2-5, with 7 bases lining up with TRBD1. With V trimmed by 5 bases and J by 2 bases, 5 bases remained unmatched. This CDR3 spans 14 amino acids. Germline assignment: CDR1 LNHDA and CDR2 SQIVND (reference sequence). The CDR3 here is CASSHPGQQETQYF. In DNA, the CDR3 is TGTGCCAGTAGTCACCCGGGACAGCAAGAGACCCAGTACTTC.

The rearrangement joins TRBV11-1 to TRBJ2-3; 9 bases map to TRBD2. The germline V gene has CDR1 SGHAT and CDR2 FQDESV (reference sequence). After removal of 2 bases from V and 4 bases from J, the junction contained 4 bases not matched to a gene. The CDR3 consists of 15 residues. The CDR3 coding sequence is TGTGCCAGCAGCTTACTGTTAGCGGGGGCAGATACGCAGTATTTT. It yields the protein CASSLLLAGADTQYF.

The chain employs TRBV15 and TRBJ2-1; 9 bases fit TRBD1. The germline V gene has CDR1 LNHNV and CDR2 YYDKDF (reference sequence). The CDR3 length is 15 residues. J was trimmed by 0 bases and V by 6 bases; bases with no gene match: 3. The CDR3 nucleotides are TGTGCCACCAGAGGGACAGGGAGCTCCTACAATGAGCAGTTCTTC. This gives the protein CATRGTGSSYNEQFF. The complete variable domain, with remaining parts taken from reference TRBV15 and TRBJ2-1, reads DAMVIQNPRYQVTQFGKPVTLSCSQTLNHNVMYWYQQKSSQAPKLLFHYYDKDFNNEADTPDNFQSRRPNTSFCFLDIRSPGLGDTAMYLCATRGTGSSYNEQFFGPGTRLTVL.

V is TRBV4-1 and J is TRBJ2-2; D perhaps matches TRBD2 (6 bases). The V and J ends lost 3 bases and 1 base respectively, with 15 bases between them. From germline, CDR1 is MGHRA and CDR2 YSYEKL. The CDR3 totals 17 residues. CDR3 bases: TGCGCCAGCAGCCATCTCGGGAGAGAAAAGAACACCGGGGAGCTGTTTTTT. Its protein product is CASSHLGREKNTGELFF.

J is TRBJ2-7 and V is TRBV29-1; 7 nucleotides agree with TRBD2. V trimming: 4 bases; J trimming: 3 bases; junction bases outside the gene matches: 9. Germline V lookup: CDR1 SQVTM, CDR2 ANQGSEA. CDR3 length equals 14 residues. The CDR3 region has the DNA TGCAGCGTTGGAGATAGCGGGCCCTACTACGAGCAGTACTTC. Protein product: CSVGDSGPYYEQYF.

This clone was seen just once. The CDR3 DNA sequence: TGTGCCAGCAGTTTCGACAGGGGCAGCTATGGCTACACCTTC. Its translation: CASSFDRGSYGYTF. The chain is built from TRBV28 and TRBJ1-2, with 8 positions matching TRBD1. The CDR3 runs 14 residues. The V and J ends lost 3 bases and 4 bases, in that order; junction bases with no gene match: 4. CDR1 MDHEN and CDR2 SYDVKM come from the germline V gene.

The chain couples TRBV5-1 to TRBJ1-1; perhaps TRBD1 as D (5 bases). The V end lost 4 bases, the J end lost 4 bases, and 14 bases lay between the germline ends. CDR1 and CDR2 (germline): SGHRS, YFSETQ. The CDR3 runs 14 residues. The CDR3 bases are TGCGCCAGCAGCCCCGGGGGAGGGGCCACTGAAGCTTTCTTT. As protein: CASSPGGGATEAFF.

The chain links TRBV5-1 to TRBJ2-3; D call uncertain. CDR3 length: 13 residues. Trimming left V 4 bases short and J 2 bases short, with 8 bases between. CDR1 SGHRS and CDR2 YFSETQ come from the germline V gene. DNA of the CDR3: TGCGCCAGCAGCCTCGACATCACAGATACGCAGTATTTT. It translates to CASSLDITDTQYF. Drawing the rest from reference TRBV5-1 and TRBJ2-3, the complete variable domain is KAGVTQTPRYLIKTRGQQVTLSCSPISGHRSVSWYQQTPGQGLQFLFEYFSETQRNKGNFPGRFSGRQFSNSRSEMNVSTLELGDSALYLCASSLDITDTQYFGPGTRLTVL.

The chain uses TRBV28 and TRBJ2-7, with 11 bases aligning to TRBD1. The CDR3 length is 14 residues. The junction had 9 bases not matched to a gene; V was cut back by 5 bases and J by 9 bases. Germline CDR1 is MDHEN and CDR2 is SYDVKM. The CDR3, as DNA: TGTGCCAGCAGTCAGCCGGGACAGGGGGAGTGGCAGTACTTC. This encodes CASSQPGQGEWQYF.

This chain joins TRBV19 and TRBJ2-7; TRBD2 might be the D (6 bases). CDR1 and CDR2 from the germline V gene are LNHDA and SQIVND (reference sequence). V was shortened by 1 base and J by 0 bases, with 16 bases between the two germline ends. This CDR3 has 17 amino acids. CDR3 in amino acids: CASSIAASDTLSYEQYF. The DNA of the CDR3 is TGTGCCAGTAGTATAGCGGCTAGCGACACCCTCTCCTACGAGCAGTACTTC.

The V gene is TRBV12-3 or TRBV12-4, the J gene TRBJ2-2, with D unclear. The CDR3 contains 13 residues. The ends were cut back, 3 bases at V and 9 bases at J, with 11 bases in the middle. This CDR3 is CASSFWQERELFF. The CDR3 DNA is TGTGCCAGCAGTTTCTGGCAGGAAAGGGAGCTGTTTTTT.